This T cell receptor beta chain was captured by sequencing in a study of T cells in Graves' hyperthyroidism and ophthalmopathy. CDR1 and CDR2 from the germline V gene are DFQATT and SNEGSKA (reference sequence). J gave up 1 base and V 4 bases, and 4 bases lay outside the gene matches. The CDR3 contains 14 residues. TCR beta CDR3 regions were amplified from RNA. The HTBI primer set served for first-round RT-PCR of the TCR CDR3. TCRdb fed the multiplex PCR reads into MiXCR, producing one record per CDR3 protein. This sample has approximately 870,000 distinct CDR3 sequences, with about 38% found just once.

This sequence originates from a man aged 18-30 years with Graves' hyperthyroidism. This sequence joins TRBV20-1 and TRBJ2-3, with 8 bases lining up with TRBD2. Sequenced sample: blood. The CDR3, as DNA: TGCAGTGCTAACGGGAGGGGCGGCACAGATACGCAGTATTTT. It is translated as CSANGRGGTDTQYF.